Each of the 15 T cell receptor beta chains below was sequenced from the same sample in a study of T cell responses to AZD1222 COVID-19 vaccine. Generated by immunoSEQ multiplex PCR, the TCRdb table keeps only in-frame clones and is missing some. The sample yields approximately 100,000 clones, more than 70% seen once. The sequencing here drew on peripheral blood, taken on day 0 of AZD1222 vaccination. Receptors were obtained from an adult in good health.

V usage is TRBV4-3 and J usage is TRBJ2-3; D uncertain. The CDR3 length is 14 residues. V was pared by 1 base and J by 2 bases, with 7 bases between. The germline CDR1 and CDR2 sequences are LGHNA and YSLEER. The CDR3 region has the DNA TGCGCCAGCAGCCAAGGACTGATCACAGATACGCAGTATTTT. Translated: CASSQGLITDTQYF.

The rearrangement joins TRBV19 to TRBJ2-5, with D perhaps given as TRBD1 or TRBD2 (5 bases each). The CDR3 contains 13 residues. Deletions cut 3 bases from V and 5 bases from J, with 10 bases between. CDR1 and CDR2 (germline): LNHDA, SQIVND (reference sequence). The CDR3 here is CASSIGTGETQYF. In DNA form, the CDR3 reads TGTGCCAGTAGTATTGGGACCGGGGAGACCCAGTACTTC.

The chain uses TRBV28 and TRBJ2-7; maybe TRBD2 (6 bases). With 1 base removed from V and 4 bases from J, the gap between germline ends came to 11 bases. Germline CDR1 is MDHEN and CDR2 is SYDVKM. CDR3 length equals 14 residues. CDR3 sequence (DNA): TGTGCCAGCAGTTTATTCGGGGGTTCGTACGAGCAGTACTTC. Translated: CASSLFGGSYEQYF.

The chain carries TRBV7-2 and TRBJ1-2, with a possible D match to TRBD1 (5 bases). Trimming pared 3 bases from V and 3 bases from J, leaving 8 bases between. Germline-derived CDR1 and CDR2 are SGHTA and FQGNSA. The CDR3 consists of 13 residues. The CDR3 DNA reads TGTGCCAGCAGCTTGACAGCATACTATGGCTACACCTTC. Translating it yields CASSLTAYYGYTF.

This chain links TRBV7-2 with TRBJ2-1, with 7 bases identical to TRBD2. The ends lost 8 bases at V and 5 bases at J; junction bases unmatched: 6. There are 13 residues in the CDR3. Germline values: CDR1 SGHTA, CDR2 FQGNSA. CDR3 sequence: CASAIAGDNEQFF. CDR3 coding DNA: TGTGCCAGCGCCATCGCGGGGGACAATGAGCAGTTCTTC. The variable domain in full, with the rest retrieved from reference TRBV7-2 and TRBJ2-1, is GAGVSQSPSNKVTEKGKDVELRCDPISGHTALYWYRQSLGQGLEFLIYFQGNSAPDKSGLPSDRFSAERTGGSVSTLTIQRTQQEDSAVYLCASAIAGDNEQFFGPGTRLTVL.

The chain recombines TRBV28 with TRBJ1-1; D gene ambiguous. This CDR3 contains 15 residues. Germline V CDR1 and CDR2: MDHEN, SYDVKM. V was pared by 3 bases and J by 1 base, with 12 bases between. The CDR3 protein is CASSLTQAQNTEAFF. DNA for the CDR3: TGTGCCAGCAGTTTGACCCAGGCCCAGAACACTGAAGCTTTCTTT.

The chain is built from TRBV7-3 and TRBJ1-1, with 7 bases fitting TRBD1. The CDR3 has 14 residues. CDR1 and CDR2 (germline): SGHTA, FQGTGA. V trimming: 5 bases; J trimming: 4 bases; junction bases outside the gene matches: 7. The chain's CDR3 is CASSPRQGSTEAFF. The DNA of the CDR3 is TGTGCCAGCAGCCCTCGACAGGGTAGCACTGAAGCTTTCTTT.

This chain's CDR3 is CASSFSRNEQYF. The DNA of the CDR3 is TGTGCCAGCAGCTTCTCAAGGAACGAGCAGTACTTC. The V and J genes are TRBV7-2 and TRBJ2-7; no clear D. From germline, CDR1 is SGHTA and CDR2 FQGNSA. V was cut by 3 bases and J by 5 bases, with 8 bases left in between. This CDR3 has 12 residues.

The genes are TRBV10-1 and TRBJ1-1; TRBD1 aligns across 7 bases. Trimming removed 2 bases from V and 4 bases from J; junction bases left unmatched: 19. Looked up from germline, CDR1 is WNHNN and CDR2 is SYGVQD (reference sequence). The CDR3 sequence is 19 residues long. DNA for the CDR3: TGCGCCAGCAGTGAGAAGAAGAGGAGAAGGGGGCGAACTTTCACTGAAGCTTTCTTT. This translates into CASSEKKRRRGRTFTEAFF.

V gene TRBV11-2 combines with J gene TRBJ2-4; D tentatively fits TRBD1 or TRBD2 (5 bases each). Germline V gene lookup returns CDR1 SGHAT and CDR2 FQNNGV. CDR3 length: 15 amino acids. Trimming removed 4 bases from V and 4 bases from J, with 14 bases in between. The CDR3 loop is CASSSIRGRKNIQYF. The CDR3 bases are TGTGCCAGCAGCTCTATCCGGGGACGGAAAAACATTCAGTACTTC.

The CDR3 loop reads CASSQGHMGSPLHF. DNA of the CDR3: TGTGCCAGCAGCCAAGGCCACATGGGTTCACCCCTCCACTTT. V is TRBV3-1 (or the pseudogene TRBV3-2) and J is TRBJ1-6; no definite D call. This CDR3 is 14 amino acids long. Germline V gene data show CDR1 as LGHDT and CDR2 as YNNKEL (reference sequence). Trimming cost V 1 base and J 9 bases, with 10 bases left between them.

The chain is built from TRBV7-9 and TRBJ1-2; 8 bases map to TRBD1. CDR1 and CDR2 (germline): SEHNR, FQNEAQ (reference sequence). The V and J ends lost 4 bases and 8 bases, in that order; junction bases with no gene match: 9. The CDR3 covers 14 residues. CDR3 coding DNA: TGTGCCAGCAGCTCATCGGGACAGGTCAGGGGCTACACCTTC. This translates into CASSSSGQVRGYTF.

CDR3: CASSLPSGDNTGELFF. The CDR3 DNA is TGTGCCAGCAGCTTACCTAGCGGGGATAACACCGGGGAGCTGTTTTTT. The V call is TRBV7-6, the J call TRBJ2-2; 9 nucleotides match TRBD2. J gave up 2 bases and V 2 bases, and 3 bases lay outside the gene matches. The length of the CDR3 is 16 residues. Per the germline V gene, CDR1 is SGHVS and CDR2 is FNYEAQ.

This clone was counted only a few times. The genes are TRBV9 and TRBJ1-1; D is undetermined. V was pared by 3 bases and J by 1 base, with 10 bases between. There are 14 residues in the CDR3. The germline CDR1 and CDR2 sequences are SGDLS and YYNGEE. CDR3 residues: CASSAQPTNTEAFF. The CDR3 coding sequence is TGTGCCAGCAGCGCCCAGCCGACGAACACTGAAGCTTTCTTT.

J is TRBJ2-7 and V is TRBV27; 10 nucleotides agree with TRBD1. Unmatched junction bases numbered 4, after V lost 6 bases and J lost 5 bases. Germline CDR1 reads MNHEY; CDR2 reads SMNVEV (reference sequence). The CDR3 is 13 residues long. The CDR3 bases are TGTGCCAGCAGACGACAGGGGGCCAACGAGCAGTACTTC. Translation: CASRRQGANEQYF.